The clone carrying this TCR beta chain was detected only a few times. Antigen specificity is unknown. One junction end disagrees with the germline gene, perhaps due to a read error. The source of the sample is a study of CD8+ T cells in alopecia areata. RNA extraction was followed by reverse transcription into cDNA, which acted as the sequencing template. Profiling relied on immunoSEQ multiplex PCR, and the TCRdb table lists in-frame clones only, not all of them. The table includes 98,000 or so clones, 59% detected once. Germline assignment: CDR1 SQVTM and CDR2 ANQGSEA. CDR3 size: 13 residues. Study results and caveats: Sequence data from scalp samples additionally include resident alphabeta T cells of normal skin. Normal scalp had lower clonality than lesional scalp, with alopecia totalis/universalis lesions showing this most strongly.

The authors sorted CD4+ and CD8+ T cells from PBMCs. Sequenced material: CD8+ T cells sorted from blood. V usage is TRBV29-1 and J usage is TRBJ2-5, with D unclear. The J call may be incorrect, as the DNA end agrees better with TRBJ2-7. The sequence came from a human donor in good health. CDR3 DNA sequence: TGCAGCGTGGAAGAAGGGATCGGATACGAGCAGTACTTC. It encodes CSVEEGIGYEQYF.